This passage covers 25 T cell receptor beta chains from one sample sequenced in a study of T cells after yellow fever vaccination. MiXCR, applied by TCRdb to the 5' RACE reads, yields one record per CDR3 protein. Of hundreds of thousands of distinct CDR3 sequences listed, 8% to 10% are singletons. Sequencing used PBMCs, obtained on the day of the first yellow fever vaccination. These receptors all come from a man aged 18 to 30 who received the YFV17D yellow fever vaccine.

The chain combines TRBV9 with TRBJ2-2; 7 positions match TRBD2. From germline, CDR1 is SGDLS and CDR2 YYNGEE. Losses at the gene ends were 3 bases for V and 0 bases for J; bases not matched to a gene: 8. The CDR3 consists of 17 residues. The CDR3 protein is CASSAPRDYPNTGELFF. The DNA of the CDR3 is TGTGCCAGCAGCGCACCAAGGGACTACCCGAACACCGGGGAGCTGTTTTTT.

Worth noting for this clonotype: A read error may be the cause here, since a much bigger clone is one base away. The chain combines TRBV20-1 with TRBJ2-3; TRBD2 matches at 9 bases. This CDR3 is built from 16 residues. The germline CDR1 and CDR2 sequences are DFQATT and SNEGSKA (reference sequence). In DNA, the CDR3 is TGCTGTGTTCCCCTTTGGGAGCGGGGGGTTGCAGATACGCAGTATTTT. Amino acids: CCVPLWERGVADTQYF.

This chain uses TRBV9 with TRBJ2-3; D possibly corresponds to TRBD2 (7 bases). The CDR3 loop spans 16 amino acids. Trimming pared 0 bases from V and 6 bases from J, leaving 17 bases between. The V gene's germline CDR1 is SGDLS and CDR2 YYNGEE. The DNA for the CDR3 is TGTGCCAGCAGCGTAGGAGGGGGGGTAACGGTGGATACGCAGTATTTT. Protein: CASSVGGGVTVDTQYF.

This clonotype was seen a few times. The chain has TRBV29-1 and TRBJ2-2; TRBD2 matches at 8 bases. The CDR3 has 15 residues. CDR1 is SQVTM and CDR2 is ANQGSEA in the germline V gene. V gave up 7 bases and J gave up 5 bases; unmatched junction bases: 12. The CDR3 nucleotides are TGCAGCGCTACCCCACCGGGGGGGAGGACCGGGGAGCTGTTTTTT. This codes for CSATPPGGRTGELFF.

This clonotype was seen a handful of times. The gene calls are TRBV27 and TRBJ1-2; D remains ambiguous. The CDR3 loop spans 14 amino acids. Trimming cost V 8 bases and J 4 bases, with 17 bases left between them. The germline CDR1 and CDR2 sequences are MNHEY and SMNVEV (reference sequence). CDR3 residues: CASAPHGLGYGYTF. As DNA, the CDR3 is TGTGCCAGCGCTCCTCACGGGTTGGGCTATGGCTACACCTTC.

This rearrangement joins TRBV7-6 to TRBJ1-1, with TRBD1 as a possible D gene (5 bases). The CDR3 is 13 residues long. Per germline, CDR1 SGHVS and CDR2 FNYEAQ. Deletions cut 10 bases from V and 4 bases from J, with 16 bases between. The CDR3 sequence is CATFRGKGTEAFF. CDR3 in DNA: TGTGCCACCTTCCGGGGGAAGGGCACTGAAGCTTTCTTT.

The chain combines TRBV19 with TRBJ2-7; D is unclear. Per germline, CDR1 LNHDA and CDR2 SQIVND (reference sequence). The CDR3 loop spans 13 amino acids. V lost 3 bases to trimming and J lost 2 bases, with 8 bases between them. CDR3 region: CASSIGMTYEQYV. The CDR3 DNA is TGTGCCAGTAGTATTGGTATGACCTACGAGCAGTACGTC.

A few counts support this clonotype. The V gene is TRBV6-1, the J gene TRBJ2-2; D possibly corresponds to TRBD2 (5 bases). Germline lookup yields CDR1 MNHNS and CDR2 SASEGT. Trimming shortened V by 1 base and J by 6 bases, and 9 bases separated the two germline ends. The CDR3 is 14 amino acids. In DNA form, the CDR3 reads TGTGCCAGCAGTGAAGGGACGGAGGCCGGGGAGCTGTTTTTT. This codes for CASSEGTEAGELFF.

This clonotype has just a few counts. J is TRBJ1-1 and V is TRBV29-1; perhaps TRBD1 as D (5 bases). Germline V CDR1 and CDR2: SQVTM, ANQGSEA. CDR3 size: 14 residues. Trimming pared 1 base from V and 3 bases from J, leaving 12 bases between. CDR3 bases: TGCAGCGTTGAAGCGGGACCGGTGGACACTGAAGCTTTCTTT. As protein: CSVEAGPVDTEAFF.

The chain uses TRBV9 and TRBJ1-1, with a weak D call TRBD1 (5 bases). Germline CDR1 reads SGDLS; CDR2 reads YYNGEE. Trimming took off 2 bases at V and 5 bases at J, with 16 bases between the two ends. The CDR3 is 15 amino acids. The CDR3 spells CASSVGGRGGTEAFF. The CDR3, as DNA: TGTGCCAGCAGCGTCGGGGGGAGGGGTGGTACTGAAGCTTTCTTT.

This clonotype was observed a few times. The CDR3: CSALRRGGYEQYF. CDR3 in DNA: TGCAGTGCCCTAAGGCGGGGGGGCTACGAGCAGTACTTC. The V and J genes are TRBV20-1 and TRBJ2-7; TRBD2 aligns across 9 bases. The CDR3 loop spans 13 amino acids. Germline V gene sequence: CDR1 DFQATT, CDR2 SNEGSKA (reference sequence). Germline trimming cut 6 bases from V and 3 bases from J; bases unmatched to any gene: 6.

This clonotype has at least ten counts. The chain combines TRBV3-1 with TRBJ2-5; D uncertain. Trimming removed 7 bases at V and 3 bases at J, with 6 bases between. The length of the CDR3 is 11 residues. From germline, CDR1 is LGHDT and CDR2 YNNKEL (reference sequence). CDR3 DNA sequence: TGTGCCAGCAAAAGGGAAGAGACCCAGTACTTC. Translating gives CASKREETQYF.

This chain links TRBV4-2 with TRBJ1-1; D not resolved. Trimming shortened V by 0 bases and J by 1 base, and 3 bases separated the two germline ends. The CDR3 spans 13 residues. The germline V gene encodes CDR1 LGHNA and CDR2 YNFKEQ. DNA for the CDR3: TGTGCCAGCAGCCAAGAAAAGAACACTGAAGCTTTCTTT. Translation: CASSQEKNTEAFF.

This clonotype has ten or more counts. CDR3 in DNA: TGCGCCAGCACCGGCCATAGCACAGATACGCAGTATTTT. It yields the protein CASTGHSTDTQYF. The chain links TRBV5-1 to TRBJ2-3; D remains ambiguous. This CDR3 region has 13 residues. Trimming left V 6 bases short and J 0 bases short, with 8 bases between. Germline V gene sequence: CDR1 SGHRS, CDR2 YFSETQ.

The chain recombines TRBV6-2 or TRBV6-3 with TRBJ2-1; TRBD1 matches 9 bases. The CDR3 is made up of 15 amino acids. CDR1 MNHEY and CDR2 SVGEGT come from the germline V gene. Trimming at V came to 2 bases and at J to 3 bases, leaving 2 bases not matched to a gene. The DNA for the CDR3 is TGTGCCAGCAGTTACCGGACAGGGGACTACAATGAGCAGTTCTTC. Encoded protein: CASSYRTGDYNEQFF.

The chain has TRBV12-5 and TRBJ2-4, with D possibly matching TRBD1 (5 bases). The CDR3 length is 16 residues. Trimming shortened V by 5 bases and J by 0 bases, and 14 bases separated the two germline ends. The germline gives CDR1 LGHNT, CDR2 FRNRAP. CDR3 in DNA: TGTGCTAGTGGTCCCGGCGACAGTCTAGCCAAAAACATTCAGTACTTC. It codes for CASGPGDSLAKNIQYF.

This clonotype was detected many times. The CDR3 coding sequence is TGTGCCAGCAGCTTCCCCCGTGGGGAGCTGTTTTTT. Protein product: CASSFPRGELFF. The V call is TRBV6-6, the J call TRBJ2-2; no firm D call. The CDR3 is 12 residues long. CDR1 MNHNY and CDR2 SVGAGI come from the germline V gene (reference sequence). Trimming removed 6 bases from V and 8 bases from J, with 10 bases in between.

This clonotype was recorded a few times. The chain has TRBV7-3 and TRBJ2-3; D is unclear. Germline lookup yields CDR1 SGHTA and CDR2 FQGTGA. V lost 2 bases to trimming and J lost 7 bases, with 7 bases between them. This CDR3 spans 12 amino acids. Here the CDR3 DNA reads TGTGCCAGCAGCTTACCGACCAATACGCAGTATTTT. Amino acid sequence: CASSLPTNTQYF.

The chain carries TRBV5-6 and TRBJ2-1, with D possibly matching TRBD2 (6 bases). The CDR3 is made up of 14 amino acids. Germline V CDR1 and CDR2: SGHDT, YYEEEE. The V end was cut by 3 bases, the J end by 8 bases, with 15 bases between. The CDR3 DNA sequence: TGTGCCAGCAGCTCCGGGAGTATGAGCGATGAGCAGTTCTTC. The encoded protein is CASSSGSMSDEQFF.

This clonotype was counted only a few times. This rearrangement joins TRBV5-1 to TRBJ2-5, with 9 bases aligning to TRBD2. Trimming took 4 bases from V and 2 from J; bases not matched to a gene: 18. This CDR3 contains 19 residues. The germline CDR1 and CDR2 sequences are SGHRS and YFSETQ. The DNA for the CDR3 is TGCGCCAGCAGCCCCCCCATAACCCTTAGCGGGGGAGGTCAAGAGACCCAGTACTTC. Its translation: CASSPPITLSGGGQETQYF.

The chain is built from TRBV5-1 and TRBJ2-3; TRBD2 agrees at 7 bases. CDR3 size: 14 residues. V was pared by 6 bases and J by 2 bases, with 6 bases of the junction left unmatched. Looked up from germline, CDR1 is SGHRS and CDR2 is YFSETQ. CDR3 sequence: CASTVTSHTDTQYF. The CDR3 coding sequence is TGCGCCAGCACCGTGACTAGCCACACAGATACGCAGTATTTT.

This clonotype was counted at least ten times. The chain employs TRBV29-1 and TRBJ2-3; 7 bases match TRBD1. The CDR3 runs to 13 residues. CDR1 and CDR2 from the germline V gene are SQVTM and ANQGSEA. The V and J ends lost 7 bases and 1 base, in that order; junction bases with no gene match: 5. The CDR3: CSGEGAGTDTQYF. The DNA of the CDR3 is TGCAGCGGTGAGGGGGCTGGCACAGATACGCAGTATTTT.

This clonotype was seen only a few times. This chain's CDR3 is CASSLIQGAFGYTF. For the CDR3, the DNA is TGTGCCAGCAGTTTAATACAGGGGGCGTTCGGCTACACCTTC. The V gene is TRBV28, the J gene TRBJ1-2; TRBD1 matches 9 bases. CDR3 length: 14 amino acids. After removal of 2 bases from V and 8 bases from J, the junction contained 6 bases not matched to a gene. Germline values: CDR1 MDHEN, CDR2 SYDVKM.

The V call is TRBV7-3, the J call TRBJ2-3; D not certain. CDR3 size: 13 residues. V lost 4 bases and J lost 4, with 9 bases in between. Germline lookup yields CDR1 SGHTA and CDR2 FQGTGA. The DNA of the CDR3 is TGTGCCAGCAGCTCTCCCACTTCAGATACGCAGTATTTT. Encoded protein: CASSSPTSDTQYF.

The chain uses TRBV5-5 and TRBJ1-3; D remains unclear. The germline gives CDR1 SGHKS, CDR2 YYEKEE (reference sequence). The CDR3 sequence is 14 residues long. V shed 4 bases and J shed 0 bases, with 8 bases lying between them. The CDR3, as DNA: TGTGCCAGCAGCCGGGGAGACTCTGGAAACACCATATATTTT. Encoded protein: CASSRGDSGNTIYF. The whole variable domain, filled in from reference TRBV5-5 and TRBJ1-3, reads DAGVTQSPTHLIKTRGQQVTLRCSPISGHKSVSWYQQVLGQGPQFIFQYYEKEERGRGNFPDRFSARQFPNYSSELNVNALLLGDSALYLCASSRGDSGNTIYFGEGSWLTVV.